Shown below are 14 T cell receptor beta chains from a single sample sequenced in a study of cytomegalovirus exposure and HLA in healthy donors. The PCR had 60 Vbeta and 13 Jbeta primers. The repertoire was sequenced with immunoSEQ multiplex PCR; TCRdb's copy has only in-frame clones and lacks some. The table has 150,000 to 200,000 clones, roughly four fifths seen once. Sequenced: PBMCs. These receptors all come from a woman in her 30s in good health and CMV-seropositive.

This chain uses TRBV5-1 with TRBJ1-1, with 9 positions matching TRBD1. Germline V lookup: CDR1 SGHRS, CDR2 YFSETQ. CDR3 size: 15 residues. V gave up 4 bases and J gave up 6 bases; unmatched junction bases: 10. The CDR3 region is CASSEGQGSISEAFF. Written as DNA, the CDR3 is TGCGCCAGCAGCGAAGGACAGGGGTCCATTTCTGAAGCTTTCTTT.

The V and J genes are TRBV11-3 and TRBJ2-1, with a possible D match to TRBD1 (6 bases). CDR3 length equals 15 residues. Trimming left V 2 bases short and J 3 bases short, with 11 bases between. Germline CDR1 SGHNT, CDR2 YENEEA. CDR3 region: CASSLTGQFYNEQFF. The DNA of the CDR3 is TGTGCCAGCAGCTTAACAGGGCAATTCTACAATGAGCAGTTCTTC.

The chain links TRBV25-1 to TRBJ2-2; the D is unclear. Germline V gene lookup returns CDR1 MGHDK and CDR2 SYGVNS. The CDR3 loop spans 14 amino acids. The ends were cut back, 3 bases at V and 1 base at J, with 6 bases in the middle. The CDR3 region has the DNA TGTGCCAGCAGTGACAGACTGAACACCGGGGAGCTGTTTTTT. Amino acids: CASSDRLNTGELFF.

The rearrangement joins TRBV7-2 to TRBJ1-5; tentatively, D is TRBD1 (5 bases). Germline values: CDR1 SGHTA, CDR2 FQGNSA. V was shortened by 3 bases and J by 7 bases, with 10 bases between the two germline ends. The CDR3 has 13 residues. CDR3 amino acids: CASSFREGQPQHF. The CDR3 DNA sequence: TGTGCCAGCAGCTTCAGGGAAGGGCAGCCCCAGCATTTT.

This clone was counted only a few times. The germline gene is not matched at one end of the junction; a read error may be the cause. The J gene is TRBJ1-6, the V gene TRBV7-8; a weak D match, TRBD1 (6 bases). The CDR3 consists of 13 residues. CDR1 and CDR2 from the germline V gene are SGHVS and FQNEAQ. CDR3 protein: CASSFTGRSPPHF. As DNA, the CDR3 is TGTGCCAGCAGCTTTACAGGGAGATCACCCCCCCACTTT.

V gene TRBV19 combines with J gene TRBJ2-7; 9 bases map to TRBD1. Germline V CDR1 and CDR2: LNHDA, SQIVND (reference sequence). The CDR3 extends over 16 amino acids. J gave up 6 bases and V 5 bases, and 14 bases lay outside the gene matches. CDR3 DNA sequence: TGTGCCAGTAGTGTTAAAACCGGGACAGGGCCTACCGAGCAGTACTTC. Its protein product is CASSVKTGTGPTEQYF.

This sequence joins TRBV15 and TRBJ1-5; 11 bases align to TRBD1. This CDR3 has 16 amino acids. V dropped 8 bases and J dropped 7; count of bases not matched to a gene: 13. Germline values: CDR1 LNHNV, CDR2 YYDKDF (reference sequence). The CDR3 DNA reads as TGTGCCACCCGATCGTTGGACAGGGGGCTCGAACAGCCCCAGCATTTT. Translated, it gives CATRSLDRGLEQPQHF.

This clone showed up just once. The chain has TRBV6-5 and TRBJ2-1; the match to TRBD2 covers 11 bases. Trimming removed 5 bases from V and 15 bases from J; junction bases left unmatched: 12. Germline V gene lookup returns CDR1 MNHEY and CDR2 SVGAGI. The CDR3 length is 14 residues. The CDR3 here is CASSEPRGTSGMFF. CDR3 sequence (DNA): TGTGCCAGCAGTGAACCCCGCGGGACTAGCGGTATGTTCTTC.

Only one count was recorded for this clone. The chain couples TRBV6-1 to TRBJ1-1; 10 bases are a match to TRBD1. The CDR3 extends over 16 amino acids. Germline CDR1 and CDR2: MNHNS and SASEGT. After removal of 2 bases from V and 6 bases from J, the junction contained 9 bases not matched to a gene. This CDR3 is CASSERGGQGWSEAFF. DNA of the CDR3: TGTGCCAGCAGTGAAAGGGGGGGACAGGGGTGGTCTGAAGCTTTCTTT.

J is TRBJ1-3 and V is TRBV29-1, with D hard to call. Germline CDR1 and CDR2: SQVTM and ANQGSEA. Trimming took 6 bases from V and 0 from J, leaving 6 bases between them. The CDR3 is made up of 12 amino acids. The CDR3 region is CSVGLSGNTIYF. The CDR3 DNA reads as TGCAGCGTGGGCCTCTCTGGAAACACCATATATTTT.

V is TRBV28 and J is TRBJ1-2; tentatively, D is TRBD1 (6 bases). The CDR3 runs to 14 residues. The V gene lost 1 base and the J gene lost 4 bases, with 10 bases spanning the gap. Germline V lookup: CDR1 MDHEN, CDR2 SYDVKM. This CDR3 reads CASSLLGGFYGYTF. DNA of the CDR3: TGTGCCAGCAGTTTATTAGGGGGATTCTATGGCTACACCTTC.

The chain recombines TRBV30 with TRBJ2-5, with D uncertain. Germline CDR1 is GTSNPN and CDR2 is SVGIG (reference sequence). V was cut by 2 bases and J by 3 bases, with 13 bases left in between. The CDR3 runs to 14 residues. The DNA of the CDR3 is TGTGCCTGGAGTCCAGAGCGTACTAAAGAGACCCAGTACTTC. Amino acids: CAWSPERTKETQYF.

In DNA form, the CDR3 reads TGTGCCAGCAGTTTCCCTACCTATGGCTACACCTTC. This sequence encodes CASSFPTYGYTF. The V call is TRBV28, the J call TRBJ1-2; D is unclear. Germline CDR1 is MDHEN and CDR2 is SYDVKM. Trimming took off 3 bases at V and 4 bases at J, with 6 bases between the two ends. The CDR3 is made up of 12 amino acids.

The chain links TRBV27 to TRBJ2-7; a weak D match, TRBD2 (5 bases). V lost 8 bases and J lost 3, with 14 bases in between. This CDR3 is built from 13 residues. Germline assignment: CDR1 MNHEY and CDR2 SMNVEV (reference sequence). DNA of the CDR3: TGTGCCAGCTCCCCGGGGATCTTCTACGAGCAGTACTTC. It yields the protein CASSPGIFYEQYF.